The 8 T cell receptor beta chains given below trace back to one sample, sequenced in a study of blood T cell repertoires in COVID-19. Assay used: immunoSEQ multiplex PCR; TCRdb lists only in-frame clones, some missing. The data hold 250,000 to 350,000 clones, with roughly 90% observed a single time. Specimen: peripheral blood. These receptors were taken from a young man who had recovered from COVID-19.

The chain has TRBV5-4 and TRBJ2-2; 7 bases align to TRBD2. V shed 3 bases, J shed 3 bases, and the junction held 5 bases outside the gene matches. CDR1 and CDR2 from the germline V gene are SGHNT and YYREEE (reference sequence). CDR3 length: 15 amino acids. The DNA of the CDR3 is TGTGCCAGCAGCTCCGGACTAGGGGACACCGGGGAGCTGTTTTTT. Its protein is CASSSGLGDTGELFF.

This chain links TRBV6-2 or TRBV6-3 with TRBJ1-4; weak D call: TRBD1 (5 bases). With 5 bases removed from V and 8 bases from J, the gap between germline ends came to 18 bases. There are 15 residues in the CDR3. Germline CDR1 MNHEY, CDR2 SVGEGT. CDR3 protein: CASSTGGTEAEKLFF. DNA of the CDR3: TGTGCCAGCAGTACGGGAGGGACTGAGGCGGAAAAACTGTTTTTT.

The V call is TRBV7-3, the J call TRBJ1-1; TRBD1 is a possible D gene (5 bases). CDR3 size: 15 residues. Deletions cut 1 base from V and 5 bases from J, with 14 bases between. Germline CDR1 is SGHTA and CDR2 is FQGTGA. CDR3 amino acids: CASSLNGQGGTEAFF. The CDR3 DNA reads TGTGCCAGCAGCTTAAATGGGCAGGGCGGTACTGAAGCTTTCTTT.

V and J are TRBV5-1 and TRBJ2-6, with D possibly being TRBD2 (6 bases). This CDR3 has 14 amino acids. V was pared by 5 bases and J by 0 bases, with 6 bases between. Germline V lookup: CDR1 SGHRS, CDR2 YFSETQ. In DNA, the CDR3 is TGCGCCAGCAGGGGGGGCTCTGGGGCCAACGTCCTGACTTTC. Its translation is CASRGGSGANVLTF. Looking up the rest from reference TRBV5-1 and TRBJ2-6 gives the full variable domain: KAGVTQTPRYLIKTRGQQVTLSCSPISGHRSVSWYQQTPGQGLQFLFEYFSETQRNKGNFPGRFSGRQFSNSRSEMNVSTLELGDSALYLCASRGGSGANVLTFGAGSRLTVL.

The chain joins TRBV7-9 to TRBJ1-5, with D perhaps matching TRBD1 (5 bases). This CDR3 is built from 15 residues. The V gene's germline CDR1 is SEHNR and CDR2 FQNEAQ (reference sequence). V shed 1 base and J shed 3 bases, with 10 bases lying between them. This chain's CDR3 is CASSLGPGFNQPQHF. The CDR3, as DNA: TGTGCCAGCAGCTTAGGGCCAGGGTTCAATCAGCCCCAGCATTTT.

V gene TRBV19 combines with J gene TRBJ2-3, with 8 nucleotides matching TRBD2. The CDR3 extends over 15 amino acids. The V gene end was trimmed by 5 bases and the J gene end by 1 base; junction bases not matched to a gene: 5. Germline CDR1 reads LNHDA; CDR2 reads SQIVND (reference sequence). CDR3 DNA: TGTGCCAGTAGTGATAGCGGGGTTCGCACAGATACGCAGTATTTT. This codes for CASSDSGVRTDTQYF.

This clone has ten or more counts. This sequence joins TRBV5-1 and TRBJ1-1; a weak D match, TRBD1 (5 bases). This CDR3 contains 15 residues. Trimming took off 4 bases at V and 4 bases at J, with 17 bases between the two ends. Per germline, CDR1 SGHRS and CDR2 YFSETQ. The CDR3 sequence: CASSPPGGEVTEAFF. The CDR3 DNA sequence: TGCGCCAGCAGCCCACCGGGGGGGGAGGTCACTGAAGCTTTCTTT.

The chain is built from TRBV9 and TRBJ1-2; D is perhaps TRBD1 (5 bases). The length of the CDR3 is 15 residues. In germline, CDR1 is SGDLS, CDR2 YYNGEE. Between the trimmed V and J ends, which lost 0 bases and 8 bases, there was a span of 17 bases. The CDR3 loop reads CASSVETKGFRGYTF. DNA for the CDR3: TGTGCCAGCAGCGTAGAAACGAAGGGGTTCAGGGGCTACACCTTC. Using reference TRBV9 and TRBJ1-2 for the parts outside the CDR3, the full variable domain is DSGVTQTPKHLITATGQRVTLRCSPRSGDLSVYWYQQSLDQGLQFLIQYYNGEERAKGNILERFSAQQFPDLHSELNLSSLELGDSALYFCASSVETKGFRGYTFGSGTRLTVV.